Listed here is a single T cell receptor (beta chain). The junction shows a germline mismatch at one end, possibly a read error. The data belong to a study of blood T cell repertoires in COVID-19. For the study at large: T cells, B-cell-depleted T cells, or PBMCs supplied cDNA or gDNA.

Clones were read by immunoSEQ multiplex PCR, and TCRdb kept only the in-frame ones, dropping some. The profile shows about 250,000 clones, 65% to 85% of them singletons. CDR1 and CDR2 (germline): MDHEN, SYDVKM. CDR3 length: 15 amino acids. This sequence joins TRBV28 and TRBJ1-2; possibly TRBD1 for D (5 bases). This TCR derives from a person aged 70 to 85 with COVID-19, enrolled during active disease. What was sequenced was peripheral blood. The CDR3 region has the DNA TGTGCCAGCCGTTTGCATGGGGGGACGACGCGGGGCTACACCTTC. Protein sequence: CASRLHGGTTRGYTF.